This T cell receptor beta chain was identified in a study of long-term antiretroviral therapy in people with HIV. Researchers ran immunoSEQ v3.0 at survey level. The protocol was immunoSEQ multiplex PCR, while the TCRdb copy is restricted to in-frame clones and leaves out a portion. The repertoire includes some 16,000 clones, approximately 81% of them detected once, and over 4.5% sits in the top ten. Germline lookup yields CDR1 MNHNY and CDR2 SVGAGI (reference sequence). The CDR3 has 14 amino acids. V was shortened by 2 bases and J by 10 bases, with 15 bases between the two germline ends. This sample comprised unsorted PBMCs, obtained 0.5 years after starting antiretroviral therapy. The source is a woman aged 40 to 50 with HIV. V and J are TRBV6-6 and TRBJ2-1; D might be TRBD2 (6 bases). CDR3 sequence reads: CASSYLTEGSEQFF. In DNA, the CDR3 is TGTGCCAGCAGTTACCTGACGGAGGGGAGCGAGCAGTTCTTC.